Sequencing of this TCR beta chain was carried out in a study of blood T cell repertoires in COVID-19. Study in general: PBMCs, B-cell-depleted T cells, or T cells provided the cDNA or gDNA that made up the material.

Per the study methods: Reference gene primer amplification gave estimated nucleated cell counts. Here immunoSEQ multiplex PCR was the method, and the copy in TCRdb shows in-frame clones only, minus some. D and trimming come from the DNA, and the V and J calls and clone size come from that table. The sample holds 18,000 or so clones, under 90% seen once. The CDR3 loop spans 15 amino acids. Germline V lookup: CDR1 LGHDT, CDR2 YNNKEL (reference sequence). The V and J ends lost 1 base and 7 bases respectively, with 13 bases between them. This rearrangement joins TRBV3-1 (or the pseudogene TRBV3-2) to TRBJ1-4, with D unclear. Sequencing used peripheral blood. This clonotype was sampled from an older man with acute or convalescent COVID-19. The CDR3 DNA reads TGTGCCAGCAGCCAAGGATACATAGCTGGTGAAAAACTGTTTTTT. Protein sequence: CASSQGYIAGEKLFF.